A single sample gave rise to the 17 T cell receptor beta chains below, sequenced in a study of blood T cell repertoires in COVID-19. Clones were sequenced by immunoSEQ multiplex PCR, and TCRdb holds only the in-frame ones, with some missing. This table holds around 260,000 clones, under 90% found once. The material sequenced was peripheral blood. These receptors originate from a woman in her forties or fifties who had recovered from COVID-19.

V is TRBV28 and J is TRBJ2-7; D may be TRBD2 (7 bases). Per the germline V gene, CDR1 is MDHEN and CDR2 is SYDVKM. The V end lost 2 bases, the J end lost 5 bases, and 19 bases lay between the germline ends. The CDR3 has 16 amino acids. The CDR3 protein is CASSLGPMGGGHEQYF. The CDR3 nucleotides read TGTGCCAGCAGTTTAGGCCCTATGGGGGGGGGCCACGAGCAGTACTTC.

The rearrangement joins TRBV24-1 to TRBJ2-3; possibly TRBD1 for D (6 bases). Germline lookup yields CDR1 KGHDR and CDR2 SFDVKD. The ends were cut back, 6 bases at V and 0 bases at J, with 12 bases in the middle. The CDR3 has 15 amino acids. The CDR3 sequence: CATSPTGLSTDTQYF. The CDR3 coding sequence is TGTGCCACCAGTCCTACAGGGCTAAGCACAGATACGCAGTATTTT.

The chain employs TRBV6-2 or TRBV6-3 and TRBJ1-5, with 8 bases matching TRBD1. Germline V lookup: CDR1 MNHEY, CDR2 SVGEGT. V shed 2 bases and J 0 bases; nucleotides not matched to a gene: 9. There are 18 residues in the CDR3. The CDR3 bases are TGTGCCAGCAGTTACACGATAGGGACAGGCTATAGCAATCAGCCCCAGCATTTT. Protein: CASSYTIGTGYSNQPQHF.

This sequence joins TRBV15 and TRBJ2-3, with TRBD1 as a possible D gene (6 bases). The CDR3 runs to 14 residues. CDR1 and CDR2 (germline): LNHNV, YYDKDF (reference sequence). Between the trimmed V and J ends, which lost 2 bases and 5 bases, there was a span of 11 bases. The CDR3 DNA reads TGTGCCACCAGCAGACAGGGGTTCGAAGATACGCAGTATTTT. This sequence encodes CATSRQGFEDTQYF.

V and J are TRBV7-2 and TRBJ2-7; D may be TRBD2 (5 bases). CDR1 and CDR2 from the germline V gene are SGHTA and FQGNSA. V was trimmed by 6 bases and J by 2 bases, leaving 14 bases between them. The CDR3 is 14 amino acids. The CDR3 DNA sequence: TGTGCCAGCAGTCGGGGTGGCGCACCCTACGAGCAGTACTTC. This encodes CASSRGGAPYEQYF.

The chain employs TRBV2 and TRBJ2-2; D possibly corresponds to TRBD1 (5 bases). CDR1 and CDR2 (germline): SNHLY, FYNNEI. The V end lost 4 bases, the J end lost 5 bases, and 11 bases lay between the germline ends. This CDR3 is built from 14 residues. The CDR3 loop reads CASSAREDTGELFF. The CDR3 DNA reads TGTGCCAGCAGTGCCAGGGAAGATACCGGGGAGCTGTTTTTT.

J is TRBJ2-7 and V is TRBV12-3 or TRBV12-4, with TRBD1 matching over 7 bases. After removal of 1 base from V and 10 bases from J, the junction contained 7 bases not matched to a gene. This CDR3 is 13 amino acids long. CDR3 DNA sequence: TGTGCCAGCAGTTTAGGAGGGGGCGAGTCACAGTACTTC. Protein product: CASSLGGGESQYF.

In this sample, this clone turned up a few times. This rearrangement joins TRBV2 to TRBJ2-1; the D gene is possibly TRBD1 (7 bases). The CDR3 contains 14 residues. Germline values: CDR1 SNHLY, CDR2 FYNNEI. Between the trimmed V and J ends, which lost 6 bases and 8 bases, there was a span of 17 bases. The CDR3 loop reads CASSLRQGGDEQFF. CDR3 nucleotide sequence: TGTGCCAGCAGCCTAAGACAGGGCGGGGATGAGCAGTTCTTC.

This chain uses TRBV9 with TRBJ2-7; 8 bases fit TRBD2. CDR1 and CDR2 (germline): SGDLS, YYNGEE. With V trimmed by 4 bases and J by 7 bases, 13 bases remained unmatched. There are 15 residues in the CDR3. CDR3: CASSPRSAGVDEQYF. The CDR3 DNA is TGTGCCAGCAGCCCCCGGTCAGCGGGAGTGGATGAGCAGTACTTC.

The CDR3 spells CASSIGTGVTGELFF. CDR3 DNA: TGTGCCAGTAGTATCGGGACAGGGGTTACCGGGGAGCTGTTTTTT. This chain connects TRBV19 to TRBJ2-2; 10 bases are a match to TRBD1. V lost 3 bases and J lost 5; bases outside the gene matches: 3. This CDR3 region has 15 residues. Per the germline V gene, CDR1 is LNHDA and CDR2 is SQIVND (reference sequence).

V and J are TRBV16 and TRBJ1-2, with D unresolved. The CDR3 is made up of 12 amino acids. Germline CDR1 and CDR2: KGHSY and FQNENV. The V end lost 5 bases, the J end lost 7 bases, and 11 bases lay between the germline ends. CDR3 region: CASSNLPLGYTF. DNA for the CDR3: TGTGCCAGCAGCAATCTACCCCTTGGCTACACCTTC. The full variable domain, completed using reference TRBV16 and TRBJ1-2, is GEEVAQTPKHLVRGEGQKAKLYCAPIKGHSYVFWYQQVLKNEFKFLISFQNENVFDETGMPKERFSAKCLPNSPCSLEIQATKLEDSAVYFCASSNLPLGYTFGSGTRLTVV.

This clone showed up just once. As DNA, the CDR3 is TGTGCCAGCAGTGAAGCCCTGTCAGGATCCTACAATGAGCAGTTCTTC. Protein product: CASSEALSGSYNEQFF. The chain carries TRBV6-1 and TRBJ2-1, with unresolved D. V was trimmed by 0 bases and J by 1 base, leaving 10 bases between them. The CDR3 is 16 residues long. Germline CDR1 and CDR2: MNHNS and SASEGT.

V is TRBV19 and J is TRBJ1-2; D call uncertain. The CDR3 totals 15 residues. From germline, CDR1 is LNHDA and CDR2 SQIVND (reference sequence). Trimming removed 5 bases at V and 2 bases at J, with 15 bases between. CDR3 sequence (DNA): TGTGCCAGTAGTCGCCGGGATTCTATAAACTATGGCTACACCTTC. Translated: CASSRRDSINYGYTF.

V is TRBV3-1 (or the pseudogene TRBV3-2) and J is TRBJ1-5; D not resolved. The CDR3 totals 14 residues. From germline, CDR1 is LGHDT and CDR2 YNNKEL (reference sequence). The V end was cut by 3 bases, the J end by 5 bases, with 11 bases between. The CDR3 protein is CASSQGLGDQPQHF. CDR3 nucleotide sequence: TGTGCCAGCAGCCAGGGCCTGGGCGATCAGCCCCAGCATTTT.

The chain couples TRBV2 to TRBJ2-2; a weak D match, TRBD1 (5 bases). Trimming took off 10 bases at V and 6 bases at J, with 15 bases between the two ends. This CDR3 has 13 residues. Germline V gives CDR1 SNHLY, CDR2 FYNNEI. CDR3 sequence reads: CATQLDIAGELFF. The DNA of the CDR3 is TGTGCCACCCAACTGGACATCGCCGGGGAGCTGTTTTTT.

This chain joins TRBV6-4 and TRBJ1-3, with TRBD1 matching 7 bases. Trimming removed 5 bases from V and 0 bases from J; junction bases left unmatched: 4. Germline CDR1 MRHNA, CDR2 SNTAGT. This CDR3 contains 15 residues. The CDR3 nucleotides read TGTGCCAGCAGTTATCAGGGGGACTCTGGAAACACCATATATTTT. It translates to CASSYQGDSGNTIYF.

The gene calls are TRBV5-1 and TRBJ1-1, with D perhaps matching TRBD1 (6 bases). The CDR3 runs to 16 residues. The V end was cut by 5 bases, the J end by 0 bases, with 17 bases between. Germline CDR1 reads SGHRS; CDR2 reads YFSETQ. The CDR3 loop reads CASSYIGQLMNTEAFF. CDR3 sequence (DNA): TGCGCCAGCAGTTACATCGGACAGCTCATGAACACTGAAGCTTTCTTT.